Presented here are 7 T cell receptor beta chains from one specimen sequenced in a study of blood T cells in healthy people across ages. Primers used in a second PCR of about 7 to 12 cycles were a sample-barcoded 5' primer and a J-beta primer mix. From the 5' RACE reads, TCRdb called clonotypes with MiXCR, one entry per CDR3 protein. The data hold some 900,000 distinct CDR3 sequences, with under 35% observed a single time. Sequenced: blood. These receptors all stem from a woman of 80 years or more in good health.

This clonotype was detected only a few times. The chain combines TRBV13 with TRBJ2-2; 10 bases fit TRBD2. This CDR3 region has 18 residues. V was pared by 4 bases and J by 5 bases, with 13 bases of the junction left unmatched. The germline V gene has CDR1 PRHDT and CDR2 FYEKMQ (reference sequence). CDR3 DNA sequence: TGTGCCAGCAGCTCCCTAGCGGGAGAACAGACTAAAACCGGGGAGCTGTTTTTT. It is translated as CASSSLAGEQTKTGELFF.

This sequence joins TRBV18 and TRBJ2-7; TRBD1 matches 9 bases. The germline V gene has CDR1 KGHSH and CDR2 LQKENI. The CDR3 loop spans 15 amino acids. V was clipped by 4 bases and J by 4 bases; unmatched bases: 8. CDR3 sequence reads: CASSLTGTGLYEQYF. The DNA for the CDR3 is TGTGCCAGCTCACTGACCGGGACAGGGCTATACGAGCAGTACTTC. Variable domain in full (rest from reference TRBV18 and TRBJ2-7): NAGVMQNPRHLVRRRGQEARLRCSPMKGHSHVYWYRQLPEEGLKFMVYLQKENIIDESGMPKERFSAEFPKEGPSILRIQQVVRGDSAAYFCASSLTGTGLYEQYFGPGTRLTVT.

This clonotype showed up many times. This rearrangement joins TRBV12-3 or TRBV12-4 to TRBJ1-4; TRBD1 is a possible D gene (5 bases). This CDR3 contains 11 residues. Trimming stripped 3 bases from V and 11 bases from J, with 7 bases between. CDR3 in amino acids: CASSFGGKLFF. The CDR3 DNA reads as TGTGCCAGCAGTTTCGGGGGTAAACTGTTTTTT.

In the case of this clonotype: This may stem from a read error, because a much larger clone lies one nucleotide away. This sequence joins TRBV20-1 and TRBJ2-1; 8 bases fit TRBD2. The CDR3 has 16 amino acids. Germline V gives CDR1 DFQATT, CDR2 SNEGSKA (reference sequence). V lost 6 bases, J lost 0 bases, and 10 bases stayed unmatched. In nucleotides, the CDR3 is TGCAGTGCCTGCCGGAGCGGGGGCAGCTCCTACAATGAGCAGTTCTTC. Its translation is CSACRSGGSSYNEQFF.

Details on this clonotype: This may be a read error, as it is one base from a much larger clone. This chain links TRBV6-5 with TRBJ2-7; 7 nucleotides align to TRBD1. Germline V gene lookup returns CDR1 MNHEY and CDR2 SVGAGI. This CDR3 is built from 13 residues. Germline trimming cut 2 bases from V and 7 bases from J; bases unmatched to any gene: 5. The CDR3 reads CASSYPGGNEQYF. The CDR3 nucleotides are TGTGCCAGCAGTTACCCAGGGGGAAATGAGCAGTACTTC.

This clonotype occurred a few times. Given a much more abundant clone one base away, this may be a read error. This chain uses TRBV5-5 with TRBJ2-5; a weak D match, TRBD2 (5 bases). The V gene's germline CDR1 is SGHKS and CDR2 YYEKEE (reference sequence). The CDR3 is 15 residues long. As DNA, the CDR3 is TGTGCCAGCAGCCGGGGTGACAACAACCAAGAGACCCTGTACTTC. This codes for CASSRGDNNQETLYF.

The table lists this clonotype with many counts. J is TRBJ2-3 and V is TRBV20-1; 15 nucleotides agree with TRBD2. Germline V gene data show CDR1 as DFQATT and CDR2 as SNEGSKA (reference sequence). Losses at the gene ends were 1 base for V and 3 bases for J; bases not matched to a gene: 5. The CDR3 contains 17 residues. CDR3 residues: CSARVGTSGGLTDTQYF. The CDR3 DNA reads TGCAGTGCTAGAGTCGGGACTAGCGGGGGGCTTACAGATACGCAGTATTTT.